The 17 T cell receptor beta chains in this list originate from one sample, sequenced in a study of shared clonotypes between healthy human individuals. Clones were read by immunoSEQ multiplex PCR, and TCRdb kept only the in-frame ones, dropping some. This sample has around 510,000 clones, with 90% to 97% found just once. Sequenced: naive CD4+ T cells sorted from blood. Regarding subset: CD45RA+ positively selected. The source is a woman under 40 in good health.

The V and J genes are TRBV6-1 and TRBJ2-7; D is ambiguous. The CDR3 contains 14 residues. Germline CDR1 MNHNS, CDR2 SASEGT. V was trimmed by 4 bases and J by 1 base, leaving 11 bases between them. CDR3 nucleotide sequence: TGTGCCAGCAGTGGGCACATAGAGTCCTACGAGCAGTACTTC. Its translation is CASSGHIESYEQYF.

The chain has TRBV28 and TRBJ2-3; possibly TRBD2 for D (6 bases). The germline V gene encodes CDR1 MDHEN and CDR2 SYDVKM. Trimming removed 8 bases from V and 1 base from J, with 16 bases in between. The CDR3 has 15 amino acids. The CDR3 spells CASLRGGVGTDTQYF. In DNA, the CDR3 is TGTGCCAGCCTACGGGGCGGGGTGGGCACAGATACGCAGTATTTT. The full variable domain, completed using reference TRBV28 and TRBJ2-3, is DVKVTQSSRYLVKRTGEKVFLECVQDMDHENMFWYRQDPGLGLRLIYFSYDVKMKEKGDIPEGYSVSREKKERFSLILESASTNQTSMYLCASLRGGVGTDTQYFGPGTRLTVL.

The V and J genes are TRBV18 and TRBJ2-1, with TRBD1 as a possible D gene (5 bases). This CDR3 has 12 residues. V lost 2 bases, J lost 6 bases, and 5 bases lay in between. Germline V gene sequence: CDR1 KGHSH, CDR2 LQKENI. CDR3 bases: TGTGCCAGCTCACCAGACAGCAATGAGCAGTTCTTC. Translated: CASSPDSNEQFF.

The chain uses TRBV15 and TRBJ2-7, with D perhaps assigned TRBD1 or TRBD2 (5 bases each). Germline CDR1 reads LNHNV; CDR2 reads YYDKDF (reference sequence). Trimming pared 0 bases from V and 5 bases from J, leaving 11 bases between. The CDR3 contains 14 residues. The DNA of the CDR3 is TGTGCCACCAGCAGAGATGTGGGGGACCACGAGCAGTACTTC. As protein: CATSRDVGDHEQYF.

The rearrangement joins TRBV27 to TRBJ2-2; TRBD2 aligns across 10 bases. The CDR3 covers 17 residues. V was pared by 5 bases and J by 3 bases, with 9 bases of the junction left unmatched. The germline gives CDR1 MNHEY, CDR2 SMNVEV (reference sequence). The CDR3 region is CASSPRRLAGDTGELFF. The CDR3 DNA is TGTGCCAGCAGTCCAAGAAGGCTAGCGGGAGACACCGGGGAGCTGTTTTTT.

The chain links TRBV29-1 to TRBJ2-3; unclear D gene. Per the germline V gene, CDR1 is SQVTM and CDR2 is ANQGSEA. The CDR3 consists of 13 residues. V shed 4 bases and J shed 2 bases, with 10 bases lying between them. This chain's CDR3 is CSVGHLLTDTQYF. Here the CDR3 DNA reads TGCAGCGTTGGACATCTGCTCACAGATACGCAGTATTTT.

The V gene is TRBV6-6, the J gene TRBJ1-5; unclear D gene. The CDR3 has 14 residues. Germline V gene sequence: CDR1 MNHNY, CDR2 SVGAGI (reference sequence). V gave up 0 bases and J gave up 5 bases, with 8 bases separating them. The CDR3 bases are TGTGCCAGCAGTTACTCGACCAGAGATCAGCCCCAGCATTTT. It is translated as CASSYSTRDQPQHF.

This CDR3 is CASSARGLNTEAFF. CDR3 coding DNA: TGTGCCAGCAGTGCCAGGGGGCTGAACACTGAAGCTTTCTTT. This chain joins TRBV28 and TRBJ1-1; TRBD1 agrees at 8 bases. This CDR3 is built from 14 residues. Trimming removed 5 bases from V and 0 bases from J; junction bases left unmatched: 2. Per the germline V gene, CDR1 is MDHEN and CDR2 is SYDVKM.

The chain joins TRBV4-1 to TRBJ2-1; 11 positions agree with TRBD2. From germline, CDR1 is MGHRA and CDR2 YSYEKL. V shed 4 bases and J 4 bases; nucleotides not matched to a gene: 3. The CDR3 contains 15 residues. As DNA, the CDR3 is TGCGCCAGCAGCCGGACTAGCGGGCCTTACAATGAGCAGTTCTTC. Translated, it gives CASSRTSGPYNEQFF.

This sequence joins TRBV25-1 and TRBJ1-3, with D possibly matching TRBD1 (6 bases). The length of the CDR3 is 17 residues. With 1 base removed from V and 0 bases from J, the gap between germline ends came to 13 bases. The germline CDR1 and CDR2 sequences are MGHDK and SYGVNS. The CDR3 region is CASSESTGGSSGNTIYF. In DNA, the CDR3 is TGTGCCAGCAGTGAATCGACAGGAGGCAGCTCTGGAAACACCATATATTTT.

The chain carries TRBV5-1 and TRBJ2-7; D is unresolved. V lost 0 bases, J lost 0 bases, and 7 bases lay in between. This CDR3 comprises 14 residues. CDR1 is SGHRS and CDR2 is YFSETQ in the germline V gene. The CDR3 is CASSLGVRSYEQYF. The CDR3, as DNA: TGCGCCAGCAGCTTGGGGGTCCGCTCCTACGAGCAGTACTTC.

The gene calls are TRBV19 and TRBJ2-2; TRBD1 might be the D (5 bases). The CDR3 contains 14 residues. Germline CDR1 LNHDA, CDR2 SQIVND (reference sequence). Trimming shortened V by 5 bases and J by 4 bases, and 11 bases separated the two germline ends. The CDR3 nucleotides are TGTGCCAGTAGTTATTACAGGCTCACCGGGGAGCTGTTTTTT. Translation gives CASSYYRLTGELFF.

The CDR3 bases are TGTGCCAGTAGCCTACAGGGGGAATTATATGGCTACACCTTC. Encoded protein: CASSLQGELYGYTF. V and J are TRBV19 and TRBJ1-2; 8 bases map to TRBD1. Germline CDR1 LNHDA, CDR2 SQIVND (reference sequence). This CDR3 region has 14 residues. V lost 6 bases, J lost 5 bases, and 8 bases stayed unmatched.

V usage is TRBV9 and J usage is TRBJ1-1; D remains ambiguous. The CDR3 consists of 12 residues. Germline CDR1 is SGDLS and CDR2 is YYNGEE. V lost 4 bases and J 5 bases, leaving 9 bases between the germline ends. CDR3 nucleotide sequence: TGTGCCAGCAGCCCCCAGGCGACTGAAGCTTTCTTT. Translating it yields CASSPQATEAFF.

CDR3 sequence reads: CAISEVGVGQTQYF. DNA for the CDR3: TGTGCCATCAGTGAAGTGGGTGTCGGTCAGACCCAGTACTTC. The V call is TRBV10-3, the J call TRBJ2-5; D unclear. The CDR3 length is 14 residues. Germline lookup yields CDR1 ENHRY and CDR2 SYGVKD. V gave up 3 bases and J gave up 6 bases, with 14 bases separating them.

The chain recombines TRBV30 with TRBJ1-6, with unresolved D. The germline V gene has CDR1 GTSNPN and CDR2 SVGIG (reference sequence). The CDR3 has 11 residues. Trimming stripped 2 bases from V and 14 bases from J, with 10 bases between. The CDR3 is CAWSRGAALHF. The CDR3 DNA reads TGTGCCTGGAGTCGTGGAGCGGCCCTCCACTTT. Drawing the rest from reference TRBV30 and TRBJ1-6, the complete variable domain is SQTIHQWPATLVQPVGSPLSLECTVEGTSNPNLYWYRQAAGRGLQLLFYSVGIGQISSEVPQNLSASRPQDRQFILSSKKLLLSDSGFYLCAWSRGAALHFGNGTRLTVT.

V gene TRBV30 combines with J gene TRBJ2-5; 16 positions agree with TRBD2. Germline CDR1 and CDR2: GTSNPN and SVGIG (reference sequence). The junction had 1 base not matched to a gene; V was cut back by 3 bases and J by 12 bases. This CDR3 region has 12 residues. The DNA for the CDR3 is TGTGCCTGGAGGGGGACTAGCGGGAGGGAGTACTTC. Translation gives CAWRGTSGREYF.